The 21 T cell receptor beta chains reported below all come from one sample, sequenced in a study of T cells after yellow fever vaccination. TCRdb processed the 5' RACE reads anew with MiXCR; each CDR3 protein has one entry. Of more than 300,000 distinct CDR3 sequences listed, approximately 4.3% are singletons. This specimen was PBMCs, taken 15 days after the yellow fever booster vaccination. Receptors were obtained from a man younger than 35 who received the YFV17D yellow fever vaccine.

The sample holds many counts of this clonotype. This sequence joins TRBV6-5 and TRBJ1-1; a weak D match, TRBD1 (5 bases). CDR3 size: 13 residues. Germline CDR1 reads MNHEY; CDR2 reads SVGAGI. Trimming removed 7 bases from V and 0 bases from J, with 9 bases in between. This CDR3 is CASTRGMNTEAFF. The CDR3 DNA reads as TGTGCCAGCACCCGGGGGATGAACACTGAAGCTTTCTTT.

This clonotype was counted ten times or more. The rearrangement joins TRBV5-1 to TRBJ2-2; D is uncertain. V was trimmed by 1 base and J by 0 bases, leaving 10 bases between them. In germline, CDR1 is SGHRS, CDR2 YFSETQ. This CDR3 has 16 amino acids. In DNA, the CDR3 is TGCGCCAGCAGCTTGAATTGGGTAGCGAACACCGGGGAGCTGTTTTTT. It codes for CASSLNWVANTGELFF. Combining the CDR3 with reference TRBV5-1 and TRBJ2-2 gives the whole variable domain KAGVTQTPRYLIKTRGQQVTLSCSPISGHRSVSWYQQTPGQGLQFLFEYFSETQRNKGNFPGRFSGRQFSNSRSEMNVSTLELGDSALYLCASSLNWVANTGELFFGEGSRLTVL.

The chain joins TRBV5-4 to TRBJ2-1, with TRBD2 matching over 7 bases. The CDR3 runs to 16 residues. V dropped 5 bases and J dropped 5; count of bases not matched to a gene: 13. Looked up from germline, CDR1 is SGHNT and CDR2 is YYREEE (reference sequence). CDR3 residues: CASRRAGSGGHNEQFF. Written as DNA, the CDR3 is TGTGCCAGCAGGCGGGCGGGGTCGGGAGGCCACAATGAGCAGTTCTTC.

Only a few counts were recorded for this clonotype. The chain links TRBV7-2 to TRBJ2-2; unclear D gene. Trimming removed 5 bases at V and 1 base at J, with 17 bases between. This CDR3 region has 17 residues. Germline V lookup: CDR1 SGHTA, CDR2 FQGNSA. CDR3 bases: TGTGCCAGCAGCCCAAAAGTCGCTAGAGAGAACACCGGGGAGCTGTTTTTT. It translates to CASSPKVARENTGELFF.

V and J are TRBV6-1 and TRBJ2-7; D perhaps matches TRBD2 (6 bases). From germline, CDR1 is MNHNS and CDR2 SASEGT. The CDR3 extends over 15 amino acids. V lost 2 bases and J 9 bases, leaving 20 bases between the germline ends. The CDR3 sequence is CASSEHPGELSGQYV. The DNA of the CDR3 is TGTGCCAGCAGTGAACACCCGGGGGAGCTTTCGGGGCAGTACGTC.

Many counts were recorded for this clonotype. The chain uses TRBV6-6 and TRBJ1-4; no definite D call. The CDR3 covers 16 residues. From germline, CDR1 is MNHNY and CDR2 SVGAGI (reference sequence). V lost 8 bases and J 0 bases, leaving 16 bases between the germline ends. The CDR3 sequence is CASHSNDGTTNEKLFF. Here the CDR3 DNA reads TGTGCCAGCCATTCAAACGACGGCACAACTAATGAAAAACTGTTTTTT.

The J gene is TRBJ2-7, the V gene TRBV5-5; 7 bases match TRBD1. Unmatched junction bases numbered 3, after V lost 0 bases and J lost 3 bases. Germline values: CDR1 SGHKS, CDR2 YYEKEE (reference sequence). The CDR3 runs to 14 residues. The CDR3 region has the DNA TGTGCCAGCAGCTTGGGACAGGGAATCTACGAGCAGTACGTC. Residues: CASSLGQGIYEQYV.

Ten or more counts support this clonotype. The J gene is TRBJ2-3, the V gene TRBV7-6; D perhaps matches TRBD2 (6 bases). The CDR3 is made up of 13 amino acids. V lost 4 bases, J lost 7 bases, and 12 bases lay in between. CDR1 and CDR2 from the germline V gene are SGHVS and FNYEAQ. CDR3 region: CASSSGGLNTQYF. The CDR3 DNA follows: TGTGCCAGCAGCTCCGGAGGGCTAAATACGCAGTATTTT.

This sequence joins TRBV30 and TRBJ1-2; tentatively, D is TRBD1 (6 bases). V was clipped by 0 bases and J by 3 bases, with 17 bases between them. The CDR3 has 16 residues. Germline V gene data show CDR1 as GTSNPN and CDR2 as SVGIG (reference sequence). CDR3 sequence reads: CAWSVSRGRFDYGYTF. Written as DNA, the CDR3 is TGTGCCTGGAGTGTATCCAGGGGCCGGTTTGACTATGGCTACACCTTC.

This clonotype has at least ten counts. The J gene is TRBJ1-6, the V gene TRBV5-1; D ambiguous. Germline-derived CDR1 and CDR2 are SGHRS and YFSETQ. The CDR3 has 15 residues. V was shortened by 3 bases and J by 9 bases, with 16 bases between the two germline ends. Written as DNA, the CDR3 is TGCGCCAGCAGCTACCGGACGGACCCTCTTTCACCCCTCCACTTT. The encoded protein is CASSYRTDPLSPLHF.

The chain recombines TRBV6-6 with TRBJ1-6; D unresolved. With 1 base removed from V and 8 bases from J, the gap between germline ends came to 15 bases. The CDR3 consists of 16 residues. Looked up from germline, CDR1 is MNHNY and CDR2 is SVGAGI (reference sequence). The CDR3 DNA reads as TGTGCCAGCAGTTACTACACCGAACCGGAATATTCACCCCTCCACTTT. Translating gives CASSYYTEPEYSPLHF.

This clonotype appeared a few times. The CDR3 reads CASSPNFGLNTEAFF. CDR3 nucleotides: TGTGCCAGCAGCCCCAACTTTGGGCTGAACACTGAAGCTTTCTTT. This chain connects TRBV3-1 to TRBJ1-1, with no clear D. This CDR3 spans 15 amino acids. Germline V gene data show CDR1 as LGHDT and CDR2 as YNNKEL (reference sequence). V lost 4 bases and J 0 bases, leaving 12 bases between the germline ends.

In this sample, this clonotype turned up many times. The rearrangement links TRBV5-1 to TRBJ2-1, with D unclear. Germline V gene lookup returns CDR1 SGHRS and CDR2 YFSETQ. This CDR3 spans 16 amino acids. V shed 0 bases and J shed 2 bases, with 12 bases lying between them. The CDR3 DNA sequence: TGCGCCAGCAGCTTGGTGGCAGTTTTGACCTACAATGAGCAGTTCTTC. This gives the protein CASSLVAVLTYNEQFF.

The chain carries TRBV10-3 and TRBJ2-5, with D tentatively TRBD1 (6 bases). This CDR3 region has 14 residues. Between the trimmed V and J ends, which lost 10 bases and 5 bases, there was a span of 20 bases. Germline CDR1 is ENHRY and CDR2 is SYGVKD. CDR3 sequence (DNA): TGTGCCACCTCACCGGGACAATCTTGGGAGACCCAGTACTTC. Its translation is CATSPGQSWETQYF.

The sample holds a few counts of this clonotype. The chain is built from TRBV29-1 and TRBJ1-1; possibly TRBD1 for D (6 bases). The CDR3 sequence is 15 residues long. With 3 bases removed from V and 5 bases from J, the gap between germline ends came to 19 bases. The germline gives CDR1 SQVTM, CDR2 ANQGSEA. This chain's CDR3 is CSVEWGRGGWTEAFF. In nucleotides, the CDR3 is TGCAGCGTTGAGTGGGGCAGGGGAGGTTGGACTGAAGCTTTCTTT.

This chain links TRBV5-1 with TRBJ2-2, with TRBD1 matching 10 bases. CDR3 size: 15 residues. Germline V lookup: CDR1 SGHRS, CDR2 YFSETQ. Trimming removed 3 bases from V and 4 bases from J; junction bases left unmatched: 3. The CDR3 region has the DNA TGCGCCAGCAGCTCCGACAGGGGGCCCACCGGGGAGCTGTTTTTT. It encodes CASSSDRGPTGELFF.

This clonotype was seen many times. The gene calls are TRBV5-1 and TRBJ2-1; 7 bases align to TRBD2. Trimming at V came to 4 bases and at J to 10 bases, leaving 8 bases not matched to a gene. Germline loops: CDR1 SGHRS, CDR2 YFSETQ. The CDR3 totals 13 residues. The CDR3 here is CASSRGEVEEQFF. CDR3 DNA: TGCGCCAGCAGCCGGGGGGAGGTGGAAGAGCAGTTCTTC.

This clonotype has a handful of counts. The V gene is TRBV7-2, the J gene TRBJ2-7; 13 bases fit TRBD2. From germline, CDR1 is SGHTA and CDR2 FQGNSA. J lost 2 bases, V lost 5 bases, and 6 bases had no gene match. The CDR3 is 16 amino acids. The CDR3 region is CASSQRGLAGAYEQYF. DNA for the CDR3: TGTGCCAGCAGCCAACGTGGACTAGCGGGGGCCTACGAGCAGTACTTC.

CDR3 residues: CASSLAWDSSYNEQFF. The DNA of the CDR3 is TGTGCCAGCAGCTTAGCGTGGGACAGCTCCTACAATGAGCAGTTCTTC. V and J are TRBV7-2 and TRBJ2-1; TRBD1 matches 7 bases. The trim removed 0 bases at V and 0 bases at J, leaving 2 bases unmatched. In germline, CDR1 is SGHTA, CDR2 FQGNSA. The CDR3 length is 16 residues.

This clonotype was recorded at least ten times. The chain carries TRBV9 and TRBJ1-6, with 9 positions matching TRBD1. V lost 0 bases and J lost 8; bases outside the gene matches: 3. This CDR3 has 15 amino acids. Germline assignment: CDR1 SGDLS and CDR2 YYNGEE. CDR3 bases: TGTGCCAGCAGCGTAGAACAGGGGGCGGATTCACCCCTCCACTTT. Translation gives CASSVEQGADSPLHF.

This clonotype was counted at least ten times. V and J are TRBV5-1 and TRBJ1-2; 9 nucleotides align to TRBD1. This CDR3 has 14 residues. The V and J ends lost 5 bases and 3 bases, in that order; junction bases with no gene match: 5. Germline values: CDR1 SGHRS, CDR2 YFSETQ. The CDR3 nucleotides read TGCGCCAGCAGTCGACAGGGGGGCGACTATGGCTACACCTTC. Translation: CASSRQGGDYGYTF.